Sequencing of this T cell receptor (beta chain) was carried out in a study of cytomegalovirus exposure and HLA in healthy donors. General study findings and limits: In vitro, a few CMV-associated chains proved specific for CMV antigens. From TCR beta sequences, most subjects' HLA-A and HLA-B alleles were reportedly predicted accurately.

The PCR contained 60 Vbeta and 13 Jbeta primers. The protocol was immunoSEQ multiplex PCR, while the TCRdb copy is restricted to in-frame clones and leaves out a portion. The sample lists around 150,000 clones, 55% to 75% occurring once. Germline V gives CDR1 SGHNT, CDR2 YENEEA. Trimming pared 0 bases from V and 7 bases from J, leaving 16 bases between. The CDR3 has 16 residues. This clone showed up just a few times. Its cognate antigen is unknown. This receptor was identified in a woman aged 55-70 years in good health and CMV-seropositive. The J gene is TRBJ2-1, the V gene TRBV11-3; possibly TRBD2 for D (5 bases). Sequencing input: PBMCs. The CDR3 here is CASSLDGSSSGNEQFF. CDR3 coding DNA: TGTGCCAGCAGCTTAGATGGTAGTAGCTCGGGGAATGAGCAGTTCTTC.